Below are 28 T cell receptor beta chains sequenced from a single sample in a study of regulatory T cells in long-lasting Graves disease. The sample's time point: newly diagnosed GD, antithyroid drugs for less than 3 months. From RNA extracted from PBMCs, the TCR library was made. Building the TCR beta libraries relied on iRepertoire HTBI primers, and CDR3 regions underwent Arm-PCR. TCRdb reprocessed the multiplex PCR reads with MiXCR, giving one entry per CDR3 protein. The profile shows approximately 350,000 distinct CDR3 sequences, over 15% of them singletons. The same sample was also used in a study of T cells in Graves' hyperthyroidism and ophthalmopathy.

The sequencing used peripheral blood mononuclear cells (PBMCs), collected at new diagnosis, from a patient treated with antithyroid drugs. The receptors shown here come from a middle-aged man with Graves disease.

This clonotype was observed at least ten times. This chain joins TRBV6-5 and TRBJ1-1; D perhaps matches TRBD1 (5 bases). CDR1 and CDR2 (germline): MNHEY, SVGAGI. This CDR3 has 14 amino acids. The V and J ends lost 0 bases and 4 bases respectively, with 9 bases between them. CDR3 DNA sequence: TGTGCCAGCAGTTACTCTCAGGGTCTCACTGAAGCTTTCTTT. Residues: CASSYSQGLTEAFF.

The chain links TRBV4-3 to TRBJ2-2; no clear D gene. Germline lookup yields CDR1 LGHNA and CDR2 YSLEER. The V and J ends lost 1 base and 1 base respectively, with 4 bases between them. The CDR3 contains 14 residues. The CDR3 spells CASSQVRNTGELFF. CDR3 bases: TGCGCCAGCAGCCAAGTGAGGAACACCGGGGAGCTGTTTTTT.

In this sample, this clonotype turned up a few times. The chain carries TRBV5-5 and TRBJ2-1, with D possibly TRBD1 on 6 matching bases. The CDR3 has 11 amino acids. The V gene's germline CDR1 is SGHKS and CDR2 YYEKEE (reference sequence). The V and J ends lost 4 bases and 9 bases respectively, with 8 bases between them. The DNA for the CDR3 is TGTGCCAGCAGCCCAGGGGTTGAGCAGTTCTTC. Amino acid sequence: CASSPGVEQFF.

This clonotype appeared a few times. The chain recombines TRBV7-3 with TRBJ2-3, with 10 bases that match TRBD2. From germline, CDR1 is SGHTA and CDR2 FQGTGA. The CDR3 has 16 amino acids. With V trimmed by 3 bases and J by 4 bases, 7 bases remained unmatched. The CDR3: CASSFRAGGSPDTQYF. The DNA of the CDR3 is TGTGCCAGCAGCTTTCGAGCGGGGGGGAGTCCAGATACGCAGTATTTT.

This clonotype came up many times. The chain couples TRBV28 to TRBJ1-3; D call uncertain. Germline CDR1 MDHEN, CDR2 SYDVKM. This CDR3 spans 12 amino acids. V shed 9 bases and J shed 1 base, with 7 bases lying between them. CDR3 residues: CASIGSGNTIYF. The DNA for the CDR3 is TGTGCCAGTATAGGGTCTGGAAACACCATATATTTT. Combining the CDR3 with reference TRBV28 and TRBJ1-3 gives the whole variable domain DVKVTQSSRYLVKRTGEKVFLECVQDMDHENMFWYRQDPGLGLRLIYFSYDVKMKEKGDIPEGYSVSREKKERFSLILESASTNQTSMYLCASIGSGNTIYFGEGSWLTVV.

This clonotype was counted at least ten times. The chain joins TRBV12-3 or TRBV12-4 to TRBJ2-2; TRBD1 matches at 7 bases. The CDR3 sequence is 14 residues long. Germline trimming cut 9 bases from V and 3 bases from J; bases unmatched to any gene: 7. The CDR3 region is CASQGEGYTGELFF. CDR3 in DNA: TGTGCCAGTCAGGGGGAAGGATACACCGGGGAGCTGTTTTTT.

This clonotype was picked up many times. This CDR3 is CASSQSGGALNIQYF. The CDR3 coding sequence is TGTGCCAGCTCACAAAGCGGGGGGGCCTTAAACATTCAGTACTTC. The chain carries TRBV18 and TRBJ2-4, with 10 bases matching TRBD2. CDR3 length equals 15 residues. V was pared by 4 bases and J by 6 bases, with 6 bases of the junction left unmatched. Germline CDR1 KGHSH, CDR2 LQKENI.

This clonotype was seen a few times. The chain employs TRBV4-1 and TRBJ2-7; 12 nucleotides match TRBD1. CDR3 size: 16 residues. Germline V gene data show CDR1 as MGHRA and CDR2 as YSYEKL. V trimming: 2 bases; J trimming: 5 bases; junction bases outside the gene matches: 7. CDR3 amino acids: CASSQRPGQGADEQYF. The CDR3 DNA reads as TGCGCCAGCAGCCAAAGGCCGGGACAGGGGGCCGACGAGCAGTACTTC.

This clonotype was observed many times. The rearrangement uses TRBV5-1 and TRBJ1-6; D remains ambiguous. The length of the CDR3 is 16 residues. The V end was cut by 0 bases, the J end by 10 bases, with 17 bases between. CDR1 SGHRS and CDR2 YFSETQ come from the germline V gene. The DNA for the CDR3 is TGCGCCAGCAGCTTGGGGCAGGCAAACGCTGGGTCACCCCTCCACTTT. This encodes CASSLGQANAGSPLHF.

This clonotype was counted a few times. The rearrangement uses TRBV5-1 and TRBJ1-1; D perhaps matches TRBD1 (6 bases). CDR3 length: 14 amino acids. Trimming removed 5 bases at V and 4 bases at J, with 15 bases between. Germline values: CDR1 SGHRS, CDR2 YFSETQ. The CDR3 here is CASRTFEGGTEAFF. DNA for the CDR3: TGCGCCAGCAGGACGTTTGAGGGGGGCACTGAAGCTTTCTTT. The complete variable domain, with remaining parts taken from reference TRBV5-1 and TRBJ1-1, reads KAGVTQTPRYLIKTRGQQVTLSCSPISGHRSVSWYQQTPGQGLQFLFEYFSETQRNKGNFPGRFSGRQFSNSRSEMNVSTLELGDSALYLCASRTFEGGTEAFFGQGTRLTVV.

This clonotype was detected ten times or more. The CDR3 protein is CASSFRLGGISGNTIYF. In DNA form, the CDR3 reads TGTGCCAGCAGTTTTCGCTTAGGTGGGATCTCTGGAAACACCATATATTTT. The chain employs TRBV12-3 or TRBV12-4 and TRBJ1-3; D is ambiguous. This CDR3 region has 17 residues. Trimming left V 3 bases short and J 0 bases short, with 15 bases between.

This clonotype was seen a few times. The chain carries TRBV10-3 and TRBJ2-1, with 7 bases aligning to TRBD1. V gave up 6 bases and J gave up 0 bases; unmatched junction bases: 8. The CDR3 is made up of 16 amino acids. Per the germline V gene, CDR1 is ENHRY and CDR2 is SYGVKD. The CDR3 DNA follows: TGTGCCATCAGGTCCCCACAGGGGCACTCCTACAATGAGCAGTTCTTC. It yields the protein CAIRSPQGHSYNEQFF.

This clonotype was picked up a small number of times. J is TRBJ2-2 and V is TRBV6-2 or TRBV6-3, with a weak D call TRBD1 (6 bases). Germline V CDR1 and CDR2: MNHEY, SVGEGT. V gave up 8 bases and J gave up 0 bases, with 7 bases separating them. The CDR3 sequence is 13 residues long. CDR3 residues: CASGQTNTGELFF. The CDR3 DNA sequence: TGTGCCAGCGGACAGACGAACACCGGGGAGCTGTTTTTT.

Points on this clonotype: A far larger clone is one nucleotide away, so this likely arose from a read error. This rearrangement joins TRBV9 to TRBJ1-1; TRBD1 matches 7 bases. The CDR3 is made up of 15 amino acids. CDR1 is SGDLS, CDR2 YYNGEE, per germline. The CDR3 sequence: CASSLAGQRNAEAFF. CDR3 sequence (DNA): TGTGCCAGCAGTTTAGCGGGACAGCGGAACGCTGAAGCTTTCTTT.

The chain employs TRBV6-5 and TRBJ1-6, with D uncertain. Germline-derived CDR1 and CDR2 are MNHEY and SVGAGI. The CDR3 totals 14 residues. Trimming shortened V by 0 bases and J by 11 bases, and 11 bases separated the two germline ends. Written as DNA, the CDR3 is TGTGCCAGCAGTTACTCTCCCGGGCTTCCACCCCTCCACTTT. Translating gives CASSYSPGLPPLHF.

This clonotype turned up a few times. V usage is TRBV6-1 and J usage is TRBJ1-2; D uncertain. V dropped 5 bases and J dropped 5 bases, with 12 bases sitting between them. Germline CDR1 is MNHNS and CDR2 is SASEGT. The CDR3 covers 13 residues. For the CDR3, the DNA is TGTGCCAGCAGTACTCAGACGGGTTATGGCTACACCTTC. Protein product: CASSTQTGYGYTF.

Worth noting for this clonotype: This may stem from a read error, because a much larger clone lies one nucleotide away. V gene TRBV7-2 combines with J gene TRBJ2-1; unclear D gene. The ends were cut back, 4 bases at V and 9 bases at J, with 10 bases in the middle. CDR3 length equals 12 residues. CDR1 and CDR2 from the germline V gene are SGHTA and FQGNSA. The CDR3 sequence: CASSWAVREQFF. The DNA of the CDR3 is TGTGCCAGCAGCTGGGCGGTGCGTGAGCAGTTCTTC.

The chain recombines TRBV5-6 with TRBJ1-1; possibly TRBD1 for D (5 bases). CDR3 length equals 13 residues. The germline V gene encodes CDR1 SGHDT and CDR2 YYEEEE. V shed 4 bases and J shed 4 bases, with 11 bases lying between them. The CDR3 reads CASSNGGFTEAFF. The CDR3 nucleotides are TGTGCCAGCAGCAACGGGGGGTTCACTGAAGCTTTCTTT.

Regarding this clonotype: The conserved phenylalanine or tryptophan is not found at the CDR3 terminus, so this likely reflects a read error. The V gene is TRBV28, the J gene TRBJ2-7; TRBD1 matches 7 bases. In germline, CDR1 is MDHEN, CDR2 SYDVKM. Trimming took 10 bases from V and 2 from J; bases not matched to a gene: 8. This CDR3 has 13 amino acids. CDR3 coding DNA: TGTGCCATTACACCGGGACAGCCCTACGAGCAGTACCTC. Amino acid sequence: CAITPGQPYEQYL.

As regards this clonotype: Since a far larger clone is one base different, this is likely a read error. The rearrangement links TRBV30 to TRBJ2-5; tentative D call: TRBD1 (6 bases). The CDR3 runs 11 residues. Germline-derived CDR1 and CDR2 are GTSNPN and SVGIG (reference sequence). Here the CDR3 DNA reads TGTGCCTGGAGTGGACAGGCTCAGCGGTTCTTC. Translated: CAWSGQAQRFF.

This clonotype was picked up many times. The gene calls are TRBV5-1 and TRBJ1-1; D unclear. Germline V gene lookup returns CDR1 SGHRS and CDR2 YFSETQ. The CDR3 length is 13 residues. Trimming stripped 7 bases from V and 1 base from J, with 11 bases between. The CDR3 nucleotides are TGCGCCAGCGCCCAGATTCCGAACACTGAAGCTTTCTTT. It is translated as CASAQIPNTEAFF.

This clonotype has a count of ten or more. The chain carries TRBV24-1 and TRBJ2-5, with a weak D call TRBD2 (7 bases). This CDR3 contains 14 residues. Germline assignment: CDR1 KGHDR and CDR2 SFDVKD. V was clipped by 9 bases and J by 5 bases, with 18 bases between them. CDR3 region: CATSPGGRRETQYF. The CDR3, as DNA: TGTGCCACCTCGCCCGGGGGGCGCCGTGAGACCCAGTACTTC.

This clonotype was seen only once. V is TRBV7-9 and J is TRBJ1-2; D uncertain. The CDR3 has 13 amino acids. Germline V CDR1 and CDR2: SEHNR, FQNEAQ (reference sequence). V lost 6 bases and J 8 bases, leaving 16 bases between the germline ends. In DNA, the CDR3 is TGTGCCAGCAGTTTAAAGGGTCCGGACGGCTACACCTTC. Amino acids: CASSLKGPDGYTF.

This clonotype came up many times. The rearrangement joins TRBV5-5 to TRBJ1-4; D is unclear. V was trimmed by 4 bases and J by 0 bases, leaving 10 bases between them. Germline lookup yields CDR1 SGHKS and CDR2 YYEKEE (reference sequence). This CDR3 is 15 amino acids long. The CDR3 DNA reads TGTGCCAGCAGCGGACGGCCGTCAACTAATGAAAAACTGTTTTTT. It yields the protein CASSGRPSTNEKLFF.

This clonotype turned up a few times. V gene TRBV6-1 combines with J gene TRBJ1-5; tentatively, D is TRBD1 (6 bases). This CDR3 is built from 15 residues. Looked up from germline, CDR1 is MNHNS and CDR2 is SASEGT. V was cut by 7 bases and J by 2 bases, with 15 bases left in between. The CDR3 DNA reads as TGTGCCAGCACCCTAACAGGGTATCGCAATCAGCCCCAGCATTTT. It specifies CASTLTGYRNQPQHF.

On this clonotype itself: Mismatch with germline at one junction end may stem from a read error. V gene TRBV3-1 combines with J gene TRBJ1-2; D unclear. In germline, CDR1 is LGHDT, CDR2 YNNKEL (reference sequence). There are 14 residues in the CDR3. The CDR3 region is CATHPAGGNYGYTF. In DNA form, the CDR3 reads TGCGCCACCCACCCCGCAGGAGGAAACTATGGCTACACCTTC.

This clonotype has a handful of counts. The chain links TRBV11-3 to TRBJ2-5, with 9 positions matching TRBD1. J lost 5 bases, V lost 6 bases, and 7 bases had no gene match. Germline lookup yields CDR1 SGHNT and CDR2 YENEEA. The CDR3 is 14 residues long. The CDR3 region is CASRPGQGRETQYF. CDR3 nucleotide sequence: TGTGCCAGCAGACCGGGACAGGGTCGGGAGACCCAGTACTTC. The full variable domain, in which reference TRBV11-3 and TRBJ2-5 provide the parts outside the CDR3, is EAGVVQSPRYKIIEKKQPVAFWCNPISGHNTLYWYLQNLGQGPELLIRYENEEAVDDSQLPKDRFSAERLKGVDSTLKIQPAELGDSAVYLCASRPGQGRETQYFGPGTRLLVL.

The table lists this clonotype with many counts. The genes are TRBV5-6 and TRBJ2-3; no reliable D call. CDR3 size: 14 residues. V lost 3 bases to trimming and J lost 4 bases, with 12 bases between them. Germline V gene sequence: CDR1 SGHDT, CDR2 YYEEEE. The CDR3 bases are TGTGCCAGCAGCTGGAGAAGGGTCCCAGATACGCAGTATTTT. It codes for CASSWRRVPDTQYF.